The clone carrying this T cell receptor beta chain was seen many times. As yet, its antigen is unknown. TCRdb redid the calling of the 5' RACE reads with MiXCR, one entry per CDR3 protein. The profile covers hundreds of thousands of distinct CDR3 sequences, with 5.5% to 6.5% appearing a single time and under 2% taken by the ten largest. The data are from a study of identical twins. Study results and caveats: Excess sharing by twins proved weaker in beta out-of-frame sequences.

CDR3 length equals 13 residues. V was shortened by 0 bases and J by 5 bases, with 8 bases between the two germline ends. CDR1 is LNHNV and CDR2 is YYDKDF in the germline V gene (reference sequence). Sequencing input: naive T cells sorted from blood. This receptor was identified in a man in his late teens or twenties in good health. The J gene is TRBJ2-7, the V gene TRBV15; D is ambiguous. The CDR3: CATSREGTDEQYF. The CDR3 DNA reads as TGTGCCACCAGCAGAGAGGGTACGGACGAGCAGTACTTC. Together with reference TRBV15 and TRBJ2-7, the CDR3 gives the full variable domain: DAMVIQNPRYQVTQFGKPVTLSCSQTLNHNVMYWYQQKSSQAPKLLFHYYDKDFNNEADTPDNFQSRRPNTSFCFLDIRSPGLGDTAMYLCATSREGTDEQYFGPGTRLTVT.